This TCR beta chain was identified during a study of immune heterogeneity within non-small cell lung tumors (dated by TCRdb to 2016 to 2019). About the full investigation: Histology comprised a handful of squamous cell carcinomas, about nine non-squamous carcinomas and 1 tumor not otherwise specified. TCR repertoires were analyzed from fewer than 70 tumor loci of roughly 16 patients, whereas transcriptome data were available for only about 48 loci from roughly twelve patients. Binding of neoantigens to the HLA alleles of each patient was predicted with netMHCpan-3.0 for mutant peptides of 8 to 11 amino acids. To look at intratumoral immune heterogeneity, the study ran whole-exome sequencing, RNA-seq and TCR beta repertoire sequencing on several spatially distinct regions taken from every NSCLC tumor.

What the work shows at the level of the full study, not this receptor alone: For the most part, high-frequency TCR beta clonotypes differed from one individual patient to another. A statistically significant but moderate positive correlation (R 0.3 to 0.4) was observed between local T-cell repertoire clonality and local tumor mutational burden. Identical dominant CDR3B clonotypes recurred across loci within a patient, yet different tumor locations also harbored unique high-frequency clones.

Genomic DNA was extracted from bulk tumor tissue and used as the TCR template, and approximately 590 ng gDNA was amplified per sample. Multiple biopsies per primary tumor were taken during surgery, spaced as far apart as possible within the tumor mass. The study cohort was described as untreated, and the patients were newly diagnosed NSCLC cases having curative surgery. The donor group was made up of under 16 newly diagnosed non-small cell lung cancer patients undergoing surgery with curative intent. A couple of independent pathologists reviewed the resected tumor masses. Only DNA and RNA samples of high quality went on to sequencing. A multiplex PCR system amplified the TCR beta CDR3 region, with a first 10-cycle round using 32 V-gene forward and 13 J-gene reverse primers. The first PCR round was done with a QIAGEN Multiplex PCR Kit, and the primer sequences were filed in Chinese patent CN105087789A. Illumina universal primers were added in a second PCR round performed with the Phusion High-Fidelity PCR Kit. TCR libraries were paired-end sequenced at 151 bp read length on the Illumina HiSeq X Ten platform. The paper's data handling went like this. Reads lacking multiplex PCR primers were removed with Cutadapt, read pairs were merged with PEAR, and CDR3 regions were called with MiXCR default settings. Repertoire diversity was assessed by Shannon entropy, and clonality was calculated as one minus the Shannon entropy divided by the ln of the count of productive unique sequences. Dominant or high-frequency T-cell clones were defined as clonotypes at frequencies of at least 0.5%. TCRdb handled the public reads itself, with Q25 trimming in fastp and clone calling in MiXCR, and kept productive beta chains. Rows merge per CDR3 protein into single entries with the most common DNA and genes. TCRdb's processing, not the authors', yielded these V and J calls. The sample data list around 11,000 distinct CDR3 sequences, and approximately 31% of these were observed just once. The top ten constitute 21% of the sample.

Comment on this clonotype: Its antigen has not been determined. This may be a read error: a much more frequent sequence differs by one nucleotide.

The germline ends are 12 bases apart after V is trimmed by 5 bases and J by 7 bases. Counted from cysteine to phenylalanine, this CDR3 has 12 amino acids. The only DNA kept is the CDR3, 36 bases in frame from the first base. Via the germline V gene, CDR1 is SQVTM and CDR2 ANQGSEA. The chain was built from TRBV29-1 and TRBJ2-1; the D gene is perhaps TRBD2, on 5 matching bases. The sample was lung tumor tissue. The TCR was taken from a woman between 50 and 59 years old with non-small cell lung cancer. The sequence in DNA is TGCAGCGTTAACGGGATTTCGAATGAGCAGTTCTTC. Its protein reads: CSVNGISNEQFF.